This T cell receptor (beta chain) was observed in a study of STAT5B mutations in CD4+ large granular lymphocyte leukemia. Germline-derived CDR1 and CDR2 are MNHEY and SVGAGI. This CDR3 region has 13 residues. V trimming: 5 bases; J trimming: 3 bases; junction bases outside the gene matches: 2. TCRdb's table, derived via immunoSEQ multiplex PCR, lists solely in-frame clones and lacks some. The sample has about 30,000 clones; roughly 80% are singletons. The clonotype originates from a human donor in good health. The rearrangement links TRBV6-5 to TRBJ1-1; 8 bases map to TRBD1. The source material was CD4+ T cells from blood buffy coats. The CDR3 DNA reads TGTGCCAGCAGTAAACAGGGGGACACTGAAGCTTTCTTT. Translated: CASSKQGDTEAFF.